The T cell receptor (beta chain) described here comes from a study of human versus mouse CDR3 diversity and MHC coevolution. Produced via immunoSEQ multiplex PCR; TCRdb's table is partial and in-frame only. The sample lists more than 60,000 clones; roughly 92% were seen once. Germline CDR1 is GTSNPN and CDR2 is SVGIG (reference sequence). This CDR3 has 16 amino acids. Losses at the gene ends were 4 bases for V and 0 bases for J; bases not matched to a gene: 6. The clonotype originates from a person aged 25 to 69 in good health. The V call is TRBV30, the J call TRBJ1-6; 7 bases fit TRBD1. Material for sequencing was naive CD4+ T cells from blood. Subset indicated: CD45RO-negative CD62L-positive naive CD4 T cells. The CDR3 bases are TGTGCCTGGAAAGGGGGCGAGAGCTCCTATAATTCACCCCTCCACTTT. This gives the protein CAWKGGESSYNSPLHF.